The T cell receptor beta chain described here comes from a study of cytomegalovirus exposure and HLA in healthy donors (dated by TCRdb to the late 2010s). Study-level background: According to an earlier analysis of 587 of the donors, 150 million to 200 million T cells yielded 90 million to 130 million unique TCR beta sequences and approximately 300 Gb of sequence data. An earlier analysis of around 580 of the donors used high-throughput TCR beta sequencing to judge whether each TCR beta V gene segment behaved as functional or pseudogenic. Roughly five DR-DQ haplotypes were handled as single units for association and clustering because linkage in the cohort was strong. Class I and class II HLA loci were covered by the typing at four-digit resolution. Every repertoire in the discovery cohort had been generated on one and the same sequencing platform. Alongside the repertoire data, information on donor age, sex, ethnicity and CMV serostatus was compiled. Of the 300 to 500 genotyped donors, roughly 76% were placed in the genetic ancestry cluster associated with self-reported Caucasian donors. The study profiled the T cell repertoires of under 850 subjects by immunosequencing and related them to cytomegalovirus serostatus. In addition to the first cohort of approximately 650 subjects, a separate validation cohort of 130 or so different subjects was used. To predict cytomegalovirus infection status, the study brought together high-throughput TCR immunosequencing, statistical association of individual TCRs with disease status, and machine learning. Among some 410 genotyped donors of the cohort, an average of around 250,000 unique TCR beta nucleotide sequences was sequenced per donor, of which about 19% were non-productive. In a later genetic analysis, genome-wide SNP genotypes for about three fifths of the 666 donors were used, and that subset was treated as a discovery cohort. The number of typed donors differed by locus: about 620-640 for A, B, C, DRB1 and DQB1; 522 for DQA1; about 600 for DPA1; and 400 to 480 for DPB1. Rather than drawing on any new phenotypic data, the later analysis identified candidate immune exposures from TCR beta sequences and the way those sequences occurred across donors. The study was designed to test whether signatures of past pathogen exposure could be identified by cataloging public T cell receptors. An early release that covered 500 to 800 HLA-typed donors contained around 330 gigabases of sequencing data and some 87 million unique TCR sequences. A later analysis re-examined previously published TCR beta repertoires from about 700 donors and added high-resolution HLA genotyping to investigate patterns of TCR occurrence.

Here is what the overall study found, with its caveats: Only TCR beta chains were sequenced in this cohort, and the absence of alpha or paired-chain data limited detectable features. Roughly uniform sequencing depth across donors was assumed in presence/absence analyses, although this assumption may not hold. A further reported finding was that TCR beta sequences accurately predicted the HLA-A and HLA-B alleles for most subjects in the first cohort. HLA typing was unavailable for some donors at each locus, so association tests used only the typed subset. When HLA alleles, especially DR and DQ, strongly co-occurred, attributing TCR associations to individual alleles was difficult. Compared with the 666-donor mean, donors in an Asian-associated ancestry cluster had fewer N-insertions in productive TCRs, according to a later genetic analysis. Most CMV-associated TCR beta chains appeared to be HLA-restricted in a later analysis, and the HLA associations seemed to be driven largely by CMV exposure. The authors suggested that the approach could potentially be extended to other disease states and immunological phenotypes. Across donors, most TCR sequences were observed very rarely, whereas some public TCRs were present in many individuals. The study gave a list of about 160 TCR beta chains associated with cytomegalovirus. Because counts were too low, approximately 15 rarely observed V segments, including chromosome 9 orphons, were excluded from the earlier analysis of roughly 580 of the donors. In a later analysis, several top co-occurrence clusters were reported to appear linked to parvovirus B19, influenza, CMV and Epstein-Barr virus. In a later analysis, 15,000 to 20,000 TCR beta sequences were associated with specific HLA alleles at a false discovery rate of 0.05. CMV serostatus was the only immune exposure information available for the cohort. Correlated functional status among segregating V segments might be attributable to linkage disequilibrium, but an unknown experimental factor could not be ruled out. A group of highly shared sequence variants was considered likely to be a technical artifact of the sequencing pipeline. A later genetic analysis associated a missense DCLRE1C variant with V-gene and J-gene trimming of TCR beta chains, and an independent cohort replicated the association. The classifier was reported to diagnose cytomegalovirus status with high specificity and sensitivity in both the original and validation cohorts. In a later analysis, HLA-associated TCR beta chains showed more clonal expansion and lower generation probabilities than non-associated chains that were equally common. In an earlier analysis of more than 500 of the donors, most TCR beta V segments appeared in productive rearrangements about 90% or about 30% of the time, broadly matching IMGT annotations. Three of the identified cytomegalovirus-associated TCR beta chains were confirmed in vitro to be specific for cytomegalovirus antigens. In a later analysis, the rate of TCR association differed among HLA loci, with DRB1 alleles having the most associated TCRs and HLA-C alleles having the fewest.

In the case of this clone: Its antigen target is currently unknown. Per-base qualities were not stored, and no clone one base away is much larger.

Libraries were made using the immunoSEQ multiplex PCR assay. The multiplex PCR relied on a mix of 60 forward primers for TCR Vbeta segments and 13 reverse primers for TCR Jbeta segments. The CDR3 region of rearranged TCR beta genes was amplified from genomic DNA by a multiplex PCR assay. On the Illumina HiSeq System, the amplified TCR beta libraries were sequenced as 87-base-pair reads. Per the source publication's procedure: A later analysis counted approximately 74 million unique TCR beta chains across the roughly 700 repertoires, and around 9.9 million of these chains were shared by at least two donors. To remove PCR and sequencing errors, raw reads were error-corrected and collapsed into unique sequences using a nearest-neighbor algorithm that merged closely related sequences. V, D and J gene segments were assigned by aligning CDR3 sequences to IMGT reference sequences. For a sequence to be retained, a match of at least six nucleotides was required to both a V gene segment and a J gene segment. A rearrangement counted as productive if the CDR3 had no stop codons and remained in frame with V and J, and every other rearrangement counted as non-productive. Following IMGT convention, CDR3 was defined as the stretch from the second conserved V-encoded cysteine up to the conserved J-encoded phenylalanine. The earlier analysis of 587 of the donors excluded any sequence lacking an unambiguous match to a single V gene segment. An earlier analysis of a few hundred of the donors classified V segments as functional when productive rearrangements were above 56.7% and as segregating when the standard deviation between donors was above 5%. To diagnose cytomegalovirus status from the catalog of TCR beta chain sequences, a statistical classification framework was built. V and J gene assignment, in a later analysis, came from comparing TCR nucleotide sequences with IMGT/GENE-DB human TR gene sequences. The TCRdist pipeline was used in a later analysis to assign CDR3 sequences and most-parsimonious VDJ recombination scenarios. In a later analysis, every TCR beta chain was defined by the combination of its CDR3 amino acid sequence and its V-gene family, and reads without a unique V-gene family were dropped. In a later analysis, 450 to 600 highly shared, low-generation-probability nucleotide sequences were removed to address suspected cross-contamination and a sequencing artifact. A later analysis calculated a clonal expansion index for each public chain from normalized within-repertoire ranks of inferred template counts. In a later analysis, generation probabilities were computed with a VDJ recombination model fitted to out-of-frame rearrangements, and the resulting probabilities were checked against IGoR. Hypergeometric tests were used in a later analysis to score TCR-TCR, TCR-HLA and TCR-CMV co-occurrence, with a repertoire-size bias correction applied to the TCR pairs. To estimate false discovery rates, a later analysis permuted the HLA or CMV assignments 20 times. In a later analysis, co-occurring TCRs were grouped using DBSCAN, and TCRdist sequence similarity was added for clustering within HLA-allele-positive subsets. Repertoires with fewer than 30,000 or more than 120,000 public chains, plus five repertoires with anomalous nucleotide sharing, were excluded from co-occurrence clustering. Drawn from immuneACCESS, this table holds only the in-frame rearrangements with V and J called that TCRdb kept. Clones are partly lost; checked studies trace under half to an unresolved V gene and leave the rest unexplained. V, J and clone size reflect that table, while D and trimming were determined from the DNA. The sample includes hundreds of thousands of clones, with over 70% observed a single time. The biggest ten clones account for under 0.85% of the sample.

The cohort comprised some 700 healthy bone marrow donors. Cohort members were all nominally healthy when sampled, although unrecorded immune exposures were likely present. The donor was CMV seronegative and was included in the group of around 320 seronegative cohort members. Every donor gave a peripheral blood sample, and the peripheral blood mononuclear cells from that sample were used for TCR beta sequencing. Genomic DNA was extracted from the blood cell samples with the Qiagen DNeasy Blood Extraction Kit. The clonotype comes from a boy aged 2 to 10 in good health and CMV-seronegative. Material for sequencing was PBMCs.

The CDR3 corresponds to CAIREAGGGRAYEQYF. The DNA reads as follows: TGTGCCATCAGGGAAGCCGGGGGCGGGAGGGCCTACGAGCAGTACTTC. Here the chain combines TRBV10-3 and TRBJ2-7; TRBD2 matches 9 bases in the middle. Compared with germline, V lacks 6 bases and J lacks 2 bases; bases without a gene match: 11. The germline V gene encodes CDR1 ENHRY and CDR2 SYGVKD. The CDR3 goes from the cysteine to the phenylalanine over 16 residues. Here the CDR3 DNA is all that survives: 48 bases in frame from base 1.